These 8 T cell receptor beta chains share one sample of origin, sequenced in a study of T-cell memory formation after mild COVID-19. TCRdb itself ran the 5' RACE reads through MiXCR, one entry per CDR3 protein. The repertoire includes roughly 150,000 distinct CDR3 sequences, about 15% of them detected once, and roughly an eighth sits in the top ten. Sequencing was carried out using PBMCs or a T cell subset sorted from them (not recorded which). These receptors were obtained from an adult woman who had mild COVID-19 (a few samples of this study predate the infection). Cell type and time point are not known.

The J gene is TRBJ1-5, the V gene TRBV20-1; 8 bases are shared with TRBD1. V shed 6 bases and J 5 bases; nucleotides not matched to a gene: 9. There are 14 residues in the CDR3. CDR1 and CDR2 (germline): DFQATT, SNEGSKA (reference sequence). The CDR3 is CSAPAGGRDQPQHF. In DNA, the CDR3 is TGCAGTGCGCCGGCAGGGGGCAGGGATCAGCCCCAGCATTTT.

The V call is TRBV3-1, the J call TRBJ2-7, with D possibly TRBD1 on 6 matching bases. CDR3 length equals 16 residues. Germline V gene data show CDR1 as LGHDT and CDR2 as YNNKEL (reference sequence). V was shortened by 3 bases and J by 3 bases, with 18 bases between the two germline ends. CDR3 sequence: CASSHGLPGHNYEQYF. CDR3 bases: TGTGCCAGCAGCCATGGACTCCCGGGACACAACTACGAGCAGTACTTC.

This clonotype was seen more than once but under ten times. The chain uses TRBV7-9 and TRBJ2-3, with a tentative D call TRBD2 (5 bases). The CDR3 runs 14 residues. Between the trimmed V and J ends, which lost 3 bases and 4 bases, there was a span of 11 bases. Germline CDR1 SEHNR, CDR2 FQNEAQ (reference sequence). The CDR3 DNA sequence: TGTGCCAGCAGCTTCCGGGATCAAGCAGATACGCAGTATTTT. Translated, it gives CASSFRDQADTQYF.

V gene TRBV7-9 combines with J gene TRBJ2-6; no firm D call. The CDR3 loop spans 16 amino acids. CDR1 and CDR2 (germline): SEHNR, FQNEAQ (reference sequence). V was pared by 2 bases and J by 2 bases, with 10 bases between. The CDR3 DNA sequence: TGTGCCAGCAGCTTATTTCTAGGGACTGGGGCCAACGTCCTGACTTTC. This translates into CASSLFLGTGANVLTF.

This chain joins TRBV10-3 and TRBJ1-3, with D maybe TRBD1 (5 bases). The V and J ends lost 10 bases and 0 bases respectively, with 22 bases between them. There are 17 residues in the CDR3. CDR1 and CDR2 from the germline V gene are ENHRY and SYGVKD. CDR3 in amino acids: CASRIHQGIYSGNTIYF. In DNA, the CDR3 is TGTGCCAGCAGAATCCATCAGGGTATTTACTCTGGAAACACCATATATTTT.

The chain carries TRBV18 and TRBJ1-1; D not certain. CDR3 length equals 15 residues. Trimming shortened V by 6 bases and J by 1 base, and 15 bases separated the two germline ends. Germline V gives CDR1 KGHSH, CDR2 LQKENI. The CDR3 here is CASSPRIVENTEAFF. The CDR3, as DNA: TGTGCCAGCTCCCCCAGGATCGTGGAGAACACTGAAGCTTTCTTT.

The chain recombines TRBV13 with TRBJ2-1; 15 bases map to TRBD2. The trim removed 4 bases at V and 4 bases at J, leaving 5 bases unmatched. This CDR3 spans 17 amino acids. Germline CDR1 and CDR2: PRHDT and FYEKMQ (reference sequence). The CDR3 is CASSSGLAGGFYNEQFF. The CDR3 region has the DNA TGTGCCAGCAGCTCGGGACTAGCGGGGGGCTTTTACAATGAGCAGTTCTTC.

The chain uses TRBV3-1 and TRBJ2-1; no firm D call. CDR1 and CDR2 (germline): LGHDT, YNNKEL (reference sequence). CDR3 length: 14 residues. V shed 0 bases and J shed 4 bases, with 7 bases lying between them. The CDR3 is CASSQDMVYNEQFF. The CDR3 nucleotides read TGTGCCAGCAGCCAAGATATGGTATACAATGAGCAGTTCTTC.